These 29 T cell receptor beta chains originate from one sample sequenced in a study of OX40 agonist ivuxolimab in advanced cancers. The repertoire was sequenced with immunoSEQ multiplex PCR; TCRdb's copy has only in-frame clones and lacks some. Of over 20,000 clones detected, 65% to 90% appear once; the ten largest clones hold less than 20%. The specimen was CD4+ or CD8+ T cells sorted from blood, collected in a trial of the OX40 agonist ivuxolimab. All receptors derive from an adult with an advanced solid tumor such as melanoma, head and neck, liver or kidney cancer.

This chain connects TRBV7-8 to TRBJ2-1; D might be TRBD2 (6 bases). Trimming shortened V by 1 base and J by 6 bases, and 13 bases separated the two germline ends. In germline, CDR1 is SGHVS, CDR2 FQNEAQ. This CDR3 has 15 amino acids. CDR3 bases: TGTGCCAGCAGCTTAGATTGGGGGAGGAGCAATGAGCAGTTCTTC. This sequence encodes CASSLDWGRSNEQFF.

The J gene is TRBJ2-3, the V gene TRBV7-8; TRBD2 agrees at 10 bases. Per germline, CDR1 SGHVS and CDR2 FQNEAQ. The CDR3 is made up of 18 amino acids. The V segment lost 1 base and the J segment 4 bases; nucleotides outside the gene matches: 11. CDR3 protein: CASSLGIGRAGGPDTQYF. DNA for the CDR3: TGTGCCAGCAGCTTAGGAATAGGGCGAGCGGGGGGGCCAGATACGCAGTATTTT.

The chain carries TRBV6-4 and TRBJ1-1; possible D gene TRBD1, 6 bases. With 4 bases removed from V and 1 base from J, the gap between germline ends came to 7 bases. CDR1 and CDR2 (germline): MRHNA, SNTAGT. The CDR3 is 13 residues long. CDR3 nucleotides: TGTGCCAGCAGTGTACAGGGGAACACTGAAGCTTTCTTT. Protein: CASSVQGNTEAFF.

The gene calls are TRBV5-1 and TRBJ2-5; maybe TRBD2 (6 bases). The V end was cut by 4 bases, the J end by 3 bases, with 19 bases between. The germline CDR1 and CDR2 sequences are SGHRS and YFSETQ. This CDR3 comprises 16 residues. The CDR3 DNA reads as TGCGCCAGCAGCGCTTTACCGGGACTGTCAAAAGAGACCCAGTACTTC. This sequence encodes CASSALPGLSKETQYF.

This clone was detected only a few times. V gene TRBV29-1 combines with J gene TRBJ1-1, with D hard to call. V was cut by 5 bases and J by 1 base, with 8 bases left in between. CDR3 length: 12 amino acids. Germline CDR1 reads SQVTM; CDR2 reads ANQGSEA. DNA for the CDR3: TGCAGCGTTTCTAAGGGGAACACTGAAGCTTTCTTT. Translating it yields CSVSKGNTEAFF.

This clone was seen a few times. The chain joins TRBV10-3 to TRBJ1-3; possibly TRBD1 for D (5 bases). The V gene lost 10 bases and the J gene lost 0 bases, with 10 bases spanning the gap. Germline V lookup: CDR1 ENHRY, CDR2 SYGVKD. The CDR3 has 13 residues. In DNA form, the CDR3 reads TGTGCCACCAGACAGATCTCTGGAAACACCATATATTTT. This translates into CATRQISGNTIYF.

This sequence joins TRBV6-5 and TRBJ2-1, with 8 bases fitting TRBD1. Germline V CDR1 and CDR2: MNHEY, SVGAGI. CDR3 length: 13 amino acids. The V segment lost 6 bases and the J segment 8 bases; nucleotides outside the gene matches: 6. In DNA form, the CDR3 reads TGTGCCAGCAGATTAGACAGGGGTGATGAGCAGTTCTTC. Translated, it gives CASRLDRGDEQFF.

This chain connects TRBV30 to TRBJ1-6, with TRBD1 identical over 7 bases. Germline lookup yields CDR1 GTSNPN and CDR2 SVGIG (reference sequence). CDR3 length: 13 residues. The trim removed 4 bases at V and 7 bases at J, leaving 4 bases unmatched. CDR3 residues: CAWTGGTNSPLHF. The CDR3 DNA reads as TGTGCCTGGACAGGGGGGACAAATTCACCCCTCCACTTT.

The rearrangement links TRBV11-3 to TRBJ1-1, with unresolved D. CDR1 is SGHNT and CDR2 is YENEEA in the germline V gene. The ends were cut back, 2 bases at V and 6 bases at J, with 16 bases in the middle. The CDR3 sequence is 15 residues long. The CDR3 spells CASSLSPVLVAEAFF. CDR3 DNA sequence: TGTGCCAGCAGCTTATCTCCGGTTCTAGTTGCTGAAGCTTTCTTT.

The J gene is TRBJ2-1, the V gene TRBV6-6; unclear D gene. In germline, CDR1 is MNHNY, CDR2 SVGAGI (reference sequence). This CDR3 is 12 amino acids long. V was shortened by 6 bases and J by 4 bases, with 7 bases between the two germline ends. CDR3: CASSLEYNEQFF. CDR3 nucleotides: TGTGCCAGCAGCTTAGAATACAATGAGCAGTTCTTC.

This chain joins TRBV6-1 and TRBJ2-5, with 8 bases that match TRBD2. The ends lost 1 base at V and 3 bases at J; junction bases unmatched: 7. The CDR3 length is 16 residues. Germline V gene sequence: CDR1 MNHNS, CDR2 SASEGT. CDR3 in amino acids: CASSEGASGGKETQYF. CDR3 sequence (DNA): TGTGCCAGCAGTGAAGGGGCGTCGGGGGGGAAAGAGACCCAGTACTTC.

Of note for this clone: Other DNA sequences in the same sample also yield this CDR3. The chain carries TRBV18 and TRBJ2-7; D remains ambiguous. The CDR3 has 14 residues. Deletions cut 2 bases from V and 0 bases from J, with 8 bases between. Germline CDR1 and CDR2: KGHSH and LQKENI. For the CDR3, the DNA is TGTGCCAGCTCACCAACTGGTGACTCCTACGAGCAGTACTTC. Its protein is CASSPTGDSYEQYF. Together with reference TRBV18 and TRBJ2-7, the CDR3 gives the full variable domain: NAGVMQNPRHLVRRRGQEARLRCSPMKGHSHVYWYRQLPEEGLKFMVYLQKENIIDESGMPKERFSAEFPKEGPSILRIQQVVRGDSAAYFCASSPTGDSYEQYFGPGTRLTVT.

The V call is TRBV27, the J call TRBJ2-2, with D perhaps TRBD1 (5 bases). Looked up from germline, CDR1 is MNHEY and CDR2 is SMNVEV (reference sequence). The CDR3 runs 13 residues. The V end lost 4 bases, the J end lost 4 bases, and 7 bases lay between the germline ends. This chain's CDR3 is CASSYRITGELFF. DNA of the CDR3: TGTGCCAGCAGTTACAGGATCACCGGGGAGCTGTTTTTT.

This clone showed up just once. The V call is TRBV2, the J call TRBJ2-2; D tentatively fits TRBD1 or TRBD2 (6 bases each). CDR1 SNHLY and CDR2 FYNNEI come from the germline V gene. The CDR3 is 13 amino acids. The V and J ends lost 7 bases and 8 bases respectively, with 14 bases between them. CDR3 protein: CASIPGARGELFF. CDR3 in DNA: TGTGCCAGCATCCCGGGGGCTCGGGGGGAGCTGTTTTTT.

The V call is TRBV7-2, the J call TRBJ2-1, with D unresolved. The CDR3 length is 13 residues. Looked up from germline, CDR1 is SGHTA and CDR2 is FQGNSA. Between the trimmed V and J ends, which lost 2 bases and 8 bases, there was a span of 10 bases. CDR3 residues: CASSLRPSDEQFF. The CDR3 DNA follows: TGTGCCAGCAGCTTACGTCCCAGCGATGAGCAGTTCTTC.

CDR3 DNA: TGTGCCAGCAGTGGCGGCAGGGTCCAAGAGACCCAGTACTTC. It yields the protein CASSGGRVQETQYF. The genes are TRBV2 and TRBJ2-5; D perhaps matches TRBD1 (5 bases). Germline values: CDR1 SNHLY, CDR2 FYNNEI. With 4 bases removed from V and 1 base from J, the gap between germline ends came to 10 bases. This CDR3 has 14 residues.

The V gene is TRBV19, the J gene TRBJ1-1; the D gene is possibly TRBD1 (5 bases). Germline loops: CDR1 LNHDA, CDR2 SQIVND (reference sequence). Trimming left V 5 bases short and J 0 bases short, with 13 bases between. The CDR3 sequence is 15 residues long. CDR3 sequence (DNA): TGTGCCAGTAGTGCACGACAGCCCATGAACACTGAAGCTTTCTTT. This codes for CASSARQPMNTEAFF.

The chain is built from TRBV15 and TRBJ2-7; D is possibly TRBD1 or TRBD2 (5 bases each). The CDR3 is 14 amino acids. V was pared by 5 bases and J by 1 base, with 12 bases between. Germline V gene sequence: CDR1 LNHNV, CDR2 YYDKDF (reference sequence). The CDR3 loop is CATSPRGSSYEQYF. Here the CDR3 DNA reads TGTGCCACCAGCCCGAGGGGCAGTTCCTACGAGCAGTACTTC.

The V and J genes are TRBV5-1 and TRBJ2-1; 8 nucleotides align to TRBD2. Germline values: CDR1 SGHRS, CDR2 YFSETQ. The CDR3 length is 14 residues. The V and J ends lost 5 bases and 4 bases, in that order; junction bases with no gene match: 5. CDR3 bases: TGCGCCAGCAGTTCGGGGGGGACATACAATGAGCAGTTCTTC. Translation gives CASSSGGTYNEQFF.

J is TRBJ2-5 and V is TRBV2; the match to TRBD1 covers 7 bases. This CDR3 contains 14 residues. CDR1 is SNHLY, CDR2 FYNNEI, per germline. With V trimmed by 6 bases and J by 4 bases, 8 bases remained unmatched. CDR3 sequence (DNA): TGTGCCAGCAGGGGGGAGACAGGGCTAGAGACCCAGTACTTC. It specifies CASRGETGLETQYF.

The chain joins TRBV5-1 to TRBJ2-7; maybe TRBD2 (6 bases). This CDR3 has 15 residues. V lost 5 bases and J 2 bases, leaving 17 bases between the germline ends. Germline V gene lookup returns CDR1 SGHRS and CDR2 YFSETQ. CDR3 bases: TGCGCCAGCAGTCTAGAGGGAGGCCCACCCTACGAGCAGTACTTC. This translates into CASSLEGGPPYEQYF.

The gene calls are TRBV11-3 and TRBJ2-7; D ambiguous. V was cut by 5 bases and J by 2 bases, with 10 bases left in between. This CDR3 is built from 13 residues. CDR1 is SGHNT and CDR2 is YENEEA in the germline V gene. CDR3 sequence (DNA): TGTGCCAGCAGCATCAGCAGGACCTACGAGCAGTACTTC. This gives the protein CASSISRTYEQYF.

The chain links TRBV29-1 to TRBJ2-1; no clear D. The CDR3 is 11 residues long. Germline values: CDR1 SQVTM, CDR2 ANQGSEA. Trimming left V 4 bases short and J 2 bases short, with 3 bases between. This CDR3 reads CSVVPYNEQFF. CDR3 nucleotides: TGCAGCGTTGTTCCCTACAATGAGCAGTTCTTC.

The V call is TRBV19, the J call TRBJ1-5, with unresolved D. Per germline, CDR1 LNHDA and CDR2 SQIVND (reference sequence). V was shortened by 6 bases and J by 2 bases, with 14 bases between the two germline ends. The CDR3 length is 15 residues. CDR3 amino acids: CASRMRASGNQPQHF. The CDR3 DNA is TGTGCCAGTAGAATGAGAGCGTCGGGCAATCAGCCCCAGCATTTT.

The rearrangement joins TRBV30 to TRBJ2-1; 9 bases align to TRBD1. Germline V gene sequence: CDR1 GTSNPN, CDR2 SVGIG (reference sequence). Trimming cost V 7 bases and J 5 bases; bases outside gene matches: 6. The CDR3 has 13 residues. The DNA for the CDR3 is TGTGCCTTCGGGACAGGGAGCAACAATGAGCAGTTCTTC. Protein: CAFGTGSNNEQFF.

The J gene is TRBJ1-1, the V gene TRBV19; no firm D call. The V gene's germline CDR1 is LNHDA and CDR2 SQIVND (reference sequence). The CDR3 covers 15 residues. Trimming removed 8 bases at V and 2 bases at J, with 18 bases between. CDR3 amino acids: CASSEWAGDNTEAFF. DNA of the CDR3: TGTGCCAGTTCCGAATGGGCCGGGGATAACACTGAAGCTTTCTTT.

The chain is built from TRBV29-1 and TRBJ2-2; 14 bases match TRBD2. The CDR3 totals 15 residues. Germline V lookup: CDR1 SQVTM, CDR2 ANQGSEA. V trimming: 7 bases; J trimming: 5 bases; junction bases outside the gene matches: 6. The CDR3, as DNA: TGCAGCGCATTCGGGACTAGCGGGAGTACCGGGGAGCTGTTTTTT. Translation: CSAFGTSGSTGELFF.

The V call is TRBV7-9, the J call TRBJ1-2; D is perhaps TRBD1 (5 bases). Germline V gene lookup returns CDR1 SEHNR and CDR2 FQNEAQ (reference sequence). Trimming stripped 5 bases from V and 3 bases from J, with 13 bases between. The CDR3 consists of 14 residues. The CDR3 is CASSPTGGDYGYTF. For the CDR3, the DNA is TGTGCCAGCAGCCCCACGGGAGGGGACTATGGCTACACCTTC.

This clone was observed a few times. The chain is built from TRBV6-6 and TRBJ1-2; 7 bases align to TRBD1. Germline V gene data show CDR1 as MNHNY and CDR2 as SVGAGI (reference sequence). V dropped 5 bases and J dropped 3; count of bases not matched to a gene: 3. CDR3 length: 13 residues. Here the CDR3 reads CASSNTGDYGYTF. For the CDR3, the DNA is TGTGCCAGCAGTAATACAGGGGACTATGGCTACACCTTC.